This T cell receptor beta chain is drawn from a study of vaccination effects on CD4 cells after COVID-19. The sample holds a few counts of this clone. The antigen is unknown. V lost 0 bases to trimming and J lost 0 bases, with 29 bases between them. Germline CDR1 reads LGHDT; CDR2 reads YNNKEL (reference sequence). This CDR3 has 22 residues. Data came from immunoSEQ multiplex PCR; TCRdb stores just in-frame clones and leaves some out. The profile covers more than 30,000 clones, with about 66% appearing a single time and around 30% taken by the ten largest. Within the ViraFEST assay, antigen-specific CD4+ T cells underwent expansion with viral peptide pools prior to sequencing. Following an approximately 10-day culture, CD4+ T cells were purified.

The rearrangement joins TRBV3-1 (or the pseudogene TRBV3-2) to TRBJ1-1, with a possible D match to TRBD1 (6 bases). The receptor was derived from a human donor who received a COVID-19 vaccine. Here the sequenced sample was CD4+ T cells from PBMCs cultured with HCoV-229E spike peptides, taken before COVID-19 vaccination. CDR3 loop: CASSQDLYLGGRGGRMNTEAFF. In nucleotides, the CDR3 is TGTGCCAGCAGCCAAGATTTGTACTTGGGAGGGAGGGGGGGCCGCATGAACACTGAAGCTTTCTTT.